The T cell receptor beta chain under discussion was sequenced for a study of blood T cell repertoires in COVID-19. V dropped 2 bases and J dropped 5; count of bases not matched to a gene: 5. The CDR3 is 14 amino acids. Looked up from germline, CDR1 is MNHNS and CDR2 is SASEGT. The protocol was immunoSEQ multiplex PCR, while the TCRdb copy is restricted to in-frame clones and leaves out a portion. This sample has roughly 67,000 clones, with less than 90% found just once. This rearrangement joins TRBV6-1 to TRBJ2-5; TRBD2 aligns across 7 bases. Specimen: peripheral blood. This TCR derives from a man aged 50-60 years with active COVID-19. The CDR3 loop is CASSESGEWETQYF. DNA for the CDR3: TGTGCCAGCAGTGAAAGCGGGGAATGGGAGACCCAGTACTTC.